The T cell receptor (beta chain) under discussion was sequenced for a study of T cells in Graves' hyperthyroidism and ophthalmopathy (dated by TCRdb to 2018 to 2020). Describing the broader study: Peripheral blood was collected at initial diagnosis, before any treatment. To identify TCR V-J signatures that set the groups apart, the researchers used a discovery cohort of 100 or so patients, made up of under 45 with Graves' ophthalmopathy and some 55 with stable Graves' hyperthyroidism. TCR Vbeta CDR3 sequencing of 120 to 150 peripheral blood samples (over 40 ophthalmopathy, 75 to 85 hyperthyroidism and around 17 progressor patients) is reported in the paper. The study also compared thyroid tissue and blood T-cell repertoires from a handful of Graves' hyperthyroidism patients. Following sampling, methimazole starting at 30 mg daily was given to hyperthyroidism patients, and high-dose intravenous methylprednisolone was given to ophthalmopathy patients. An independent validation cohort of under 20 hyperthyroidism patients and roughly 16 patients who later progressed to ophthalmopathy tested prospective prediction of ophthalmopathy. The 100 discovery patients were randomly split 7:3 into training and test sets.

Overall study outcomes, separate from this receptor: Sample size was not statistically predetermined, and investigators were not blinded to group allocation. A model built on a 13 V-J signature distinguished ophthalmopathy from stable hyperthyroidism, reaching approximately 89% sensitivity and 81.08% specificity in cross-validation and 80%/75% in testing. Blood samples also contained most of the expanded thyroid clonotypes (frequency above 0.001), which suggests that blood repertoires may reflect thyroid immune responses. In validation, progression to ophthalmopathy was predicted by the model with 70.59% sensitivity and around 76% specificity, a median of 6.5 months before onset.

A patient counted as having stable Graves' hyperthyroidism if no progression to ophthalmopathy occurred over 18 months of follow-up. Hyperthyroidism patients were newly diagnosed, had a disease duration of under 2 months, and were aged 18 to 65 years. The study excluded patients with uncontrolled infections, other autoimmune diseases, pregnancy or lactation. Diagnoses were based on clinical symptoms, serum thyroxine and TRAb, thyroid ultrasound and orbital computed tomography. Ficoll-Paque density gradient centrifugation was used to isolate PBMCs from 9.5 to 10 ml of fresh peripheral blood. Total RNA was extracted with Trizol reagent, and quality was checked on an Agilent 2100 Bioanalyzer. TCR beta CDR3 regions were amplified from RNA transcripts. The first round of RT-PCR for the TCR CDR3 was performed with the HTBI primer set and the Qiagen OneStep RT-PCR kit. A second multiplex PCR round built the libraries, followed by size selection and purification. The libraries were sequenced on an Illumina HiSeq2000 using paired-end 100 bp reads. The published analysis was carried out like this. SOAPnuke was used to process the raw data, throwing out any read that contained adapters or uncalled bases, had a mean Phred below 15, or lacked an exact constant-primer or identifier match. COPE v1.2.5 was used to merge the high-quality paired reads, and each unique nucleotide sequence was defined as a clonotype. MiTCR v1.1 was used to align clonotypes to the IMGT TRBV, TRBD and TRBJ reference segments. Analysis was restricted to V-J combinations with a frequency above 0.0001, which covered 99.2% of repertoires. A TCS score was defined as the ratio between F50 (clonal expansion) and ExV (chaos), using BLOSUM62-based TCRdist between CDR3 peptides within each V-J. Welch's t-statistics and random forest reduced just over 500 V-J features to 13, which were used in a naive Bayes classifier (R e1071). The Morisita-Horn index was used to measure how similar the thyroid and blood repertoires were. The raw public reads went through TCRdb reprocessing: fastp at Q25, MiXCR clone calling, in-frame beta chains kept. Rows merge per CDR3 protein into single entries with the most common DNA and genes. The V and J calls follow TCRdb's processing rather than the paper's. The sample table lists 700,000 to 950,000 distinct CDR3 sequences, approximately 40% of them with a count of one. 30% to 40% of the sample lies in the top ten.

The CDR3 holds 15 amino acids from the cysteine to the phenylalanine. This entry keeps only the CDR3 DNA: 45 bases, framed from base 1. The germline V gene (reference sequence) specifies SEHNR as CDR1 and FQNEAQ as CDR2. Ends trimmed: V by 5 bases, J by 3 bases; bases unmatched to a gene: 8. Comments on this clonotype: Its antigen is not yet known. Base qualities are not recorded, but no much larger clone differs from it by a single base.

The chain joins TRBV7-9 to TRBJ2-7; 9 nucleotides in the junction match TRBD1. This clonotype was sampled from a woman aged 35 to 49 with Graves' hyperthyroidism. The sequenced sample consisted of blood. The DNA reads TGTGCCAGCAGCGGAACGGGACAGGGTATCTACGAGCAGTACTTC. Translated, it reads CASSGTGQGIYEQYF.